This record looks at one T cell receptor (beta chain) sequence and its context. Relative to its sample, this clonotype is large (0.1 to 1%). Its antigen has not been determined. The sample holds no much larger clone one base away, and base qualities are not on file. The data originate from a study of MAIT cells during Salmonella Paratyphi A infection (dated by TCRdb to about 2017). For context, the study as a whole: Adult volunteers aged 18 to 60 swallowed one dose of 1-5x10^3 CFU of S. Paratyphi A strain NVGH308. Ciprofloxacin 500 mg twice daily for 14 days, starting at diagnosis, was given to diagnosed volunteers. Overall study outcomes, separate from this receptor: A significant decrease in the space occupied by over-represented MAIT clonotypes was found from baseline to mid-infection (approximately 0.17 to 0.10), whereas no significant post-infection difference was found. MAIT TRBV usage was oligoclonal with a preference for TRBV20 and TRBV6, and infection appeared not to change this usage. Diagnosed volunteers showed more expansion or contraction among top five MAIT clonotypes than healthy controls (roughly 0.5 versus 0.14), suggesting infection-driven repertoire reshaping. Although the availability of volunteer samples limited sample sizes, the sizes were judged adequate for detecting differences between groups.

The method was 5' RACE. TCRbeta was amplified in two PCR rounds using Phusion High-Fidelity polymerase, and the primers carried sample-specific barcodes. TCRbeta libraries were made through template-switch cDNA synthesis using SMARTScribe reverse transcriptase and a TRBC-specific primer. The barcoded samples were pooled and then prepared using the NEBNext Ultra DNA Library Prep Kit for Illumina. Sequencing of the libraries took place on an Illumina MiSeq using the MiSeq reagent kit v2, 300 cycles. On the authors' methods: Reads were demultiplexed by barcode with Jemultiplexer and aligned with MiTCR using default parameters. Non-functional sequences were filtered out with VDJtools, and clonotypes were defined by amino acid sequence, with frequencies based on assigned sequence reads. Clonal space homeostasis binned clonotypes by frequency as over-represented (0.05-1), large, medium and small. The public reads were run again by TCRdb, first through fastp at Q25 and then through MiXCR, and only productive beta chains were kept. Identical CDR3 protein sequences are pooled into one entry, listed with their most common genes and DNA. What appears here as the V and J calls and clone size reflects TCRdb's work, not the paper's. The table for this sample lists fewer than 700 distinct CDR3 sequences; more than 13% of them were counted only once. The biggest ten clones account for roughly 28% of the sample.

Taken from the germline V gene, the CDR1 and CDR2 loops are MNHNS and SASEGT. V trim: 5 bases; J trim: 8 bases; unmatched bases: 5. CDR3 length: 15 amino acids, cysteine to phenylalanine. The entry retains the CDR3 DNA only, 45 bases that are in frame from base 1. In light of the paper, this sample's time point label describes: before S. Paratyphi A challenge (baseline). MAIT cells, defined as Valpha7.2+ CD161+ T cells, were identified and sorted by flow cytometry. Circulating MAIT cell TCRbeta repertoires were profiled longitudinally in roughly 6 volunteers in whom enteric fever developed after controlled oral challenge with live Salmonella Paratyphi A. MAIT cell samples were contributed by each diagnosed volunteer at pre-infection, mid-infection and post-infection timepoints. Enteric fever was diagnosed as Paratyphi A bacteremia and/or persistent fever above 38 °C lasting more than 12 hours. Diagnosis of infection in challenged volunteers occurred between day 4 and day 7 after challenge. For RNA extraction, between roughly 4,500 and 11,000 MAIT cells per sample were sorted directly into RNAqueous-Micro lysis buffer. Lymphoprep gradient centrifugation was used to isolate peripheral blood mononuclear cells from blood samples and leukocyte cones. Cells were sorted on either a BD FACSAria Fusion or a BD FACSAria III sorter.

Recombination linked TRBV6-1 to TRBJ2-4; TRBD2 lines up with 14 middle nucleotides. This TCR was sampled from a person aged 18 to 75 who was deliberately infected with Salmonella Paratyphi A in a paratyphoid fever challenge study. The starting material was MAIT cells from PBMCs, obtained at the first sampling point of the challenge study. The DNA reads as follows: TGTGCCAGCAGTACGACTAGCGGGGGGGCGGACATTCAGTACTTC. Its protein is CASSTTSGGADIQYF.